This T cell receptor beta chain was captured by sequencing in a study of beta chain features in type 1 diabetes. Study overall: Patients were similar to healthy donors in age and gender (as well as in cell yields).

This CDR3 spans 18 amino acids. Points from the study as a whole: A closer apparent resemblance between naive, central memory and Treg TCRB repertoires was seen in patients than in healthy donors. Individuals with type 1 diabetes displayed fewer insertions and more deletions at VDJ junctions.

On average, the one heparinised blood draw given by each donor was roughly 100 mL. A remark on this clone: No antigen is known for it.

Every bit of the isolated RNA underwent reverse transcription, so sequencing read expressed TCRB transcripts. Profiled with immunoSEQ multiplex PCR; TCRdb holds only in-frame clones, not every one. The sample includes 450,000 to 600,000 clones, roughly 31% seen only once; the top ten take around 0.065%. The sequence was collected from a young man in good health. Sequencing used naive CD4+ T cells from blood. The genes are TRBV21-1 and TRBJ2-5; the DNA was not used to check the table's D call, TRBD2. TRBV21-1 is assigned pseudogene status. The CDR3 sequence: CASSKEDWRETEKETQYF. Here the CDR3 DNA reads TGTGCCAGCAGCAAAGAAGATTGGAGGGAGACGGAGAAAGAGACCCAGTACTTC.